Shown below are 28 T cell receptor beta chains from a single sample sequenced in a study of blood T cell repertoires in COVID-19. Some clones are missing from TCRdb's copy, which holds only in-frame ones; the method was immunoSEQ multiplex PCR. The data show 15,000 to 20,000 clones, approximately 90% seen once. Sequencing was performed on peripheral blood. Every receptor here comes from a human donor in a cohort sampled during active COVID-19.

The V gene is TRBV18, the J gene TRBJ1-5; 7 positions match TRBD1. Germline trimming cut 0 bases from V and 1 base from J; bases unmatched to any gene: 3. There are 16 residues in the CDR3. Germline-derived CDR1 and CDR2 are KGHSH and LQKENI. The CDR3 nucleotides are TGTGCCAGCTCACCACCGGGACAGCAAAGCAATCAGCCCCAGCATTTT. Translated, it gives CASSPPGQQSNQPQHF.

The chain uses TRBV3-1 (or the pseudogene TRBV3-2) and TRBJ2-7; D is unresolved. CDR3 size: 15 residues. Trimming pared 0 bases from V and 2 bases from J, leaving 11 bases between. Germline-derived CDR1 and CDR2 are LGHDT and YNNKEL (reference sequence). CDR3 sequence reads: CASSQDSARAYEQYF. Here the CDR3 DNA reads TGTGCCAGCAGCCAAGATTCAGCGAGAGCCTACGAGCAGTACTTC.

The CDR3 sequence: CASSPWDRGGEQYF. For the CDR3, the DNA is TGTGCCAGCAGTCCCTGGGACAGGGGTGGCGAGCAGTACTTC. This chain connects TRBV27 to TRBJ2-7; 10 bases align to TRBD1. The CDR3 is 14 amino acids. Germline CDR1 reads MNHEY; CDR2 reads SMNVEV (reference sequence). After removal of 5 bases from V and 6 bases from J, the junction contained 7 bases not matched to a gene.

In this sample, this clone turned up a few times. This sequence joins TRBV6-5 and TRBJ2-5; D is possibly TRBD2 (5 bases). This CDR3 has 14 residues. V lost 3 bases and J lost 6, with 14 bases in between. Germline lookup yields CDR1 MNHEY and CDR2 SVGAGI. In DNA, the CDR3 is TGTGCCAGCAGTTATAATCGGGGTATGCAGACCCAGTACTTC. As protein: CASSYNRGMQTQYF.

The chain employs TRBV10-3 and TRBJ2-3; 7 bases fit TRBD2. Germline values: CDR1 ENHRY, CDR2 SYGVKD. The CDR3 is made up of 15 amino acids. The V gene end was trimmed by 6 bases and the J gene end by 0 bases; junction bases not matched to a gene: 6. CDR3 nucleotides: TGTGCCATCAGAGATCCTAGCGGTAGCACAGATACGCAGTATTTT. Its protein product is CAIRDPSGSTDTQYF.

The V and J genes are TRBV7-3 and TRBJ1-2; TRBD1 might be the D (6 bases). Trimming pared 5 bases from V and 7 bases from J, leaving 17 bases between. The CDR3 runs to 14 residues. Germline-derived CDR1 and CDR2 are SGHTA and FQGTGA. In DNA form, the CDR3 reads TGTGCCAGCAGCCCGACCGGGGGGGGCAGTGGCTACACCTTC. Amino acids: CASSPTGGGSGYTF.

The V gene is TRBV5-1, the J gene TRBJ1-2; 9 positions match TRBD1. The CDR3 has 13 amino acids. Germline-derived CDR1 and CDR2 are SGHRS and YFSETQ. Unmatched junction bases numbered 2, after V lost 0 bases and J lost 8 bases. The CDR3 DNA is TGCGCCAGCAGCTTGGAGGGGACAGGGGGCTACACCTTC. Its translation is CASSLEGTGGYTF.

V gene TRBV2 combines with J gene TRBJ2-3; 7 positions agree with TRBD2. The CDR3 loop spans 17 amino acids. Germline V gives CDR1 SNHLY, CDR2 FYNNEI. After removal of 6 bases from V and 2 bases from J, the junction contained 14 bases not matched to a gene. CDR3 sequence reads: CASRLRFSGAPTDTQYF. The CDR3 nucleotides read TGTGCCAGCAGGCTCCGATTCAGCGGGGCACCCACAGATACGCAGTATTTT.

The chain is built from TRBV19 and TRBJ2-2, with a tentative D call TRBD1 (6 bases). Trimming left V 4 bases short and J 0 bases short, with 15 bases between. The CDR3 runs 17 residues. The germline CDR1 and CDR2 sequences are LNHDA and SQIVND (reference sequence). CDR3 sequence: CASSNPQGSANTGELFF. In DNA form, the CDR3 reads TGTGCCAGTAGTAACCCACAGGGATCCGCGAACACCGGGGAGCTGTTTTTT.

J is TRBJ1-2 and V is TRBV19; unclear D gene. Germline values: CDR1 LNHDA, CDR2 SQIVND (reference sequence). This CDR3 has 12 amino acids. The V end lost 5 bases, the J end lost 4 bases, and 8 bases lay between the germline ends. CDR3 coding DNA: TGTGCCAGTAGTTACAGCTCCTATGGCTACACCTTC. It translates to CASSYSSYGYTF. The full variable domain, in which reference TRBV19 and TRBJ1-2 provide the parts outside the CDR3, is DGGITQSPKYLFRKEGQNVTLSCEQNLNHDAMYWYRQDPGQGLRLIYYSQIVNDFQKGDIAEGYSVSREKKESFPLTVTSAQKNPTAFYLCASSYSSYGYTFGSGTRLTVV.

The chain has TRBV15 and TRBJ1-4; unclear D gene. The CDR3 is made up of 13 amino acids. The ends were cut back, 0 bases at V and 7 bases at J, with 6 bases in the middle. CDR1 and CDR2 (germline): LNHNV, YYDKDF (reference sequence). The CDR3 sequence is CATSRERGEKLFF. The CDR3 coding sequence is TGTGCCACCAGCAGAGAGCGTGGTGAAAAACTGTTTTTT.

This clone was counted once. DNA for the CDR3: TGTGCCACCAGTGACCCCCTCGCCAGCGGGGATTACAATGAGCAGTTCTTC. This codes for CATSDPLASGDYNEQFF. The chain uses TRBV24-1 and TRBJ2-1, with 7 bases lining up with TRBD2. This CDR3 has 17 residues. The V and J ends lost 4 bases and 4 bases, in that order; junction bases with no gene match: 12. Germline V gene lookup returns CDR1 KGHDR and CDR2 SFDVKD.

V usage is TRBV12-3 or TRBV12-4 and J usage is TRBJ2-5; tentatively, D is TRBD2 (6 bases). V gave up 6 bases and J gave up 4 bases, with 12 bases separating them. The CDR3 is 13 residues long. The CDR3 DNA follows: TGTGCCAGCAGGTGGGACTCATCAGAGACCCAGTACTTC. This sequence encodes CASRWDSSETQYF.

The CDR3 loop reads CAWSGQGLLGANVLTF. The CDR3 DNA sequence: TGTGCCTGGAGTGGACAGGGGCTACTTGGGGCCAACGTCCTGACTTTC. The chain links TRBV30 to TRBJ2-6; 8 nucleotides line up with TRBD1. V shed 1 base and J 3 bases; nucleotides not matched to a gene: 5. Looked up from germline, CDR1 is GTSNPN and CDR2 is SVGIG (reference sequence). The CDR3 loop spans 16 amino acids. The variable domain in full, with the rest retrieved from reference TRBV30 and TRBJ2-6, is SQTIHQWPATLVQPVGSPLSLECTVEGTSNPNLYWYRQAAGRGLQLLFYSVGIGQISSEVPQNLSASRPQDRQFILSSKKLLLSDSGFYLCAWSGQGLLGANVLTFGAGSRLTVL.

This chain uses TRBV7-3 with TRBJ1-1; 8 nucleotides agree with TRBD1. V shed 3 bases and J 7 bases; nucleotides not matched to a gene: 10. The germline gives CDR1 SGHTA, CDR2 FQGTGA. The length of the CDR3 is 15 residues. For the CDR3, the DNA is TGTGCCAGCAGCTTGGCCAGGGGGCGCGGGAGTGAAGCTTTCTTT. Translated: CASSLARGRGSEAFF.

This clone was recorded a few times. The CDR3 DNA follows: TGTGCCAGCAGCCCTGGGGCTGGGACAGCGATCTACGAGCAGTACTTC. Protein sequence: CASSPGAGTAIYEQYF. This sequence joins TRBV7-9 and TRBJ2-7; 7 bases match TRBD1. The CDR3 loop spans 16 amino acids. J gave up 3 bases and V 5 bases, and 13 bases lay outside the gene matches. Per the germline V gene, CDR1 is SEHNR and CDR2 is FQNEAQ (reference sequence).

The chain links TRBV2 to TRBJ2-7; 9 nucleotides agree with TRBD1. J gave up 7 bases and V 5 bases, and 3 bases lay outside the gene matches. Germline V gives CDR1 SNHLY, CDR2 FYNNEI. The CDR3 spans 12 residues. CDR3 bases: TGTGCCAGCAGTTCCGACAGGGGGGAGCAGTACTTC. Translating it yields CASSSDRGEQYF.

CDR3 sequence (DNA): TGTGCCAGCAGGTCCAGCGGGAGCGGGACAGATACGCAGTATTTT. It specifies CASRSSGSGTDTQYF. V gene TRBV6-5 combines with J gene TRBJ2-3, with 8 bases matching TRBD2. Germline V CDR1 and CDR2: MNHEY, SVGAGI. V trimming: 6 bases; J trimming: 3 bases; junction bases outside the gene matches: 8. The CDR3 covers 15 residues.

The V and J genes are TRBV7-2 and TRBJ2-7, with D possibly matching TRBD2 (5 bases). The V end was cut by 4 bases, the J end by 0 bases, with 13 bases between. Per the germline V gene, CDR1 is SGHTA and CDR2 is FQGNSA. This CDR3 region has 15 residues. CDR3 coding DNA: TGTGCCAGCAGCTCGCCGCGGGCCAGCTCCTACGAGCAGTACTTC. Translation: CASSSPRASSYEQYF.

The chain joins TRBV19 to TRBJ2-5; 11 nucleotides match TRBD2. The CDR3 length is 13 residues. Trimming at V came to 5 bases and at J to 4 bases, leaving 0 bases not matched to a gene. The germline CDR1 and CDR2 sequences are LNHDA and SQIVND (reference sequence). CDR3 sequence (DNA): TGTGCCAGTAGTGGACTAGCGGGAGAGACCCAGTACTTC. Amino acids: CASSGLAGETQYF. Full variable domain (outside the CDR3, taken from reference TRBV19 and TRBJ2-5): DGGITQSPKYLFRKEGQNVTLSCEQNLNHDAMYWYRQDPGQGLRLIYYSQIVNDFQKGDIAEGYSVSREKKESFPLTVTSAQKNPTAFYLCASSGLAGETQYFGPGTRLLVL.

This sequence joins TRBV29-1 and TRBJ2-5, with a weak D call TRBD2 (6 bases). CDR1 SQVTM and CDR2 ANQGSEA come from the germline V gene. Trimming removed 4 bases from V and 2 bases from J, with 14 bases in between. The length of the CDR3 is 14 residues. Here the CDR3 reads CSVALVRGQETQYF. CDR3 bases: TGCAGCGTTGCCCTTGTCCGGGGGCAAGAGACCCAGTACTTC.

This clone was seen a handful of times. The chain is built from TRBV29-1 and TRBJ1-5, with D perhaps TRBD1 (5 bases). Between the trimmed V and J ends, which lost 4 bases and 4 bases, there was a span of 8 bases. CDR1 SQVTM and CDR2 ANQGSEA come from the germline V gene. This CDR3 contains 12 residues. The DNA for the CDR3 is TGCAGCGTTGGGCAGGGTAATCAGCCCCAGCATTTT. It translates to CSVGQGNQPQHF. Combining the CDR3 with reference TRBV29-1 and TRBJ1-5 gives the whole variable domain SAVISQKPSRDICQRGTSLTIQCQVDSQVTMMFWYRQQPGQSLTLIATANQGSEATYESGFVIDKFPISRPNLTFSTLTVSNMSPEDSSIYLCSVGQGNQPQHFGDGTRLSIL.

The CDR3 nucleotides read TGTGCCAGCAGCTTAGGCGGACTAGCGGGAGTGGGCGAGCAGTACTTC. It encodes CASSLGGLAGVGEQYF. The chain links TRBV11-3 to TRBJ2-7, with TRBD2 identical over 13 bases. The CDR3 is made up of 16 amino acids. Trimming removed 1 base from V and 6 bases from J; junction bases left unmatched: 6. Germline V gene sequence: CDR1 SGHNT, CDR2 YENEEA.

The CDR3 region has the DNA TGCGCCAGCACCTTTGGGGGGCCAGGGGGCTATGAGCAGTTCTTC. It yields the protein CASTFGGPGGYEQFF. The J gene is TRBJ2-1, the V gene TRBV5-1; TRBD1 matches at 8 bases. The ends lost 6 bases at V and 8 bases at J; junction bases unmatched: 13. The CDR3 is 15 amino acids. The germline V gene has CDR1 SGHRS and CDR2 YFSETQ.

This clone was counted once. The chain is built from TRBV3-1 (or the pseudogene TRBV3-2) and TRBJ1-4; possibly TRBD1 for D (5 bases). Germline V CDR1 and CDR2: LGHDT, YNNKEL (reference sequence). The CDR3 is 15 residues long. Trimming took off 4 bases at V and 10 bases at J, with 19 bases between the two ends. The CDR3 nucleotides read TGTGCCAGCAGCCCTACGGACACCCTCATCAGAAAACTGTTTTTT. Translated, it gives CASSPTDTLIRKLFF.

The rearrangement uses TRBV19 and TRBJ1-5; 9 nucleotides match TRBD1. The V and J ends lost 10 bases and 7 bases, in that order; junction bases with no gene match: 5. Germline V lookup: CDR1 LNHDA, CDR2 SQIVND (reference sequence). There are 12 residues in the CDR3. This chain's CDR3 is CATQGAGQPQHF. The CDR3 region has the DNA TGTGCCACACAGGGGGCGGGCCAGCCCCAGCATTTT.

The rearrangement uses TRBV7-2 and TRBJ2-1; a possible D gene is TRBD1 (5 bases). This CDR3 has 13 residues. Germline V gene data show CDR1 as SGHTA and CDR2 as FQGNSA. V lost 6 bases and J lost 6, with 12 bases in between. CDR3 in amino acids: CASRGWGGNEQFF. CDR3 in DNA: TGTGCCAGCAGGGGATGGGGCGGCAATGAGCAGTTCTTC.

The chain links TRBV29-1 to TRBJ1-5; possibly TRBD1 for D (6 bases). This CDR3 spans 13 amino acids. Germline V gene sequence: CDR1 SQVTM, CDR2 ANQGSEA. Trimming shortened V by 5 bases and J by 7 bases, and 15 bases separated the two germline ends. CDR3 region: CSVSGAPDQPQHF. The CDR3 nucleotides read TGCAGCGTTTCAGGGGCTCCGGACCAGCCCCAGCATTTT.